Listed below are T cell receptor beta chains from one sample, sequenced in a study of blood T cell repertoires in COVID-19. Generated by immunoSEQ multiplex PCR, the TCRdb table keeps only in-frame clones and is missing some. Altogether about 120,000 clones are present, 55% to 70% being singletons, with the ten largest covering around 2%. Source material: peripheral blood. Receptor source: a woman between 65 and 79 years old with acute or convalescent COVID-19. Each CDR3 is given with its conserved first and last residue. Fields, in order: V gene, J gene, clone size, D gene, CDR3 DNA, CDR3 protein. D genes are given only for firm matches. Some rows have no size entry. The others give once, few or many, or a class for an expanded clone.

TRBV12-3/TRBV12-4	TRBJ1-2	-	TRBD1	TGTGCCAGCAGTCCCAGGGGGCGGTATGGCTACACCTTC	CASSPRGRYGYTF
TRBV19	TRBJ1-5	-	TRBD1	TGTGCCAGTAGTACTCCTACAGGGGGAGAAGGCAATCAGCCCCAGCATTTT	CASSTPTGGEGNQPQHF
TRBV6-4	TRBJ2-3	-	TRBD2	TGTGCCAGCAGTGTACTAGCGGGAGGTACAGATACGCAGTATTTT	CASSVLAGGTDTQYF
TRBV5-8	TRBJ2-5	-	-	TGTGCCAGCAGCCCCACCGGACACCGCCAAGAGACCCAGTACTTC	CASSPTGHRQETQYF
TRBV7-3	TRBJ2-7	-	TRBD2	TGTGCCAGCAGCTTAACTGGCGCTAGCGGGAACTACGAGCAGTACTTC	CASSLTGASGNYEQYF
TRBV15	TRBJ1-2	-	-	TGTGCCACCAGCAGAGATGAGATTACAGGCAACTATGGCTACACCTTC	CATSRDEITGNYGYTF
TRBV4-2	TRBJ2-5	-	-	TGTGCCAGCAGCCAAGATCCGGGCGGCGGGGACCTCCAAGGGACCCAGTACTTC	CASSQDPGGGDLQGTQYF
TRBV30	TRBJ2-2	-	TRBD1	TGTGCCTGGAGTGTATACTTAGGGACAGGGGGTTCCGGGGAGCTGTTTTTT	CAWSVYLGTGGSGELFF
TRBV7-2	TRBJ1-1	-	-	TGTGCCAGCAGCTTAGGACGCGGAGCCGGGGGCACTGAAGCTTTCTTT	CASSLGRGAGGTEAFF
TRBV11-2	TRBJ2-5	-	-	TGTGCCAGCAGCCTTAGAGCAGGGGTTCAAGAGACCCAGTACTTC	CASSLRAGVQETQYF
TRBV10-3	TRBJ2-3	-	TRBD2	TGTGCCATCAGTGCCGGGACTAGCGCGCCAGATACGCAGTATTTT	CAISAGTSAPDTQYF
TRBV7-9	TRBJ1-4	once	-	TGTGCCAGCAGCCCACCAGGGCAAACTAATGAAAAACTGTTTTTT	CASSPPGQTNEKLFF
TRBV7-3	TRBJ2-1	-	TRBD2	TGTGCCAGCAGCTTAAATCCTAGCGGGAGTGGGATGGGCGAGCAGTTCTTC	CASSLNPSGSGMGEQFF
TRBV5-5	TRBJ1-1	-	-	TGTGCCAGCAGCTTGGGATCCGGGGGTCGGAACACTGAAGCTTTCTTT	CASSLGSGGRNTEAFF
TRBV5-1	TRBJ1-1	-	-	TGCGCCAGCAGCTCGGGAAGCCTTAGCACTGAAGCTTTCTTT	CASSSGSLSTEAFF
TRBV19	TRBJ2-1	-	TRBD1	TGTGCCAGTAGAACTTCGACAGGGGGTTGGAATGAGCAGTTCTTC	CASRTSTGGWNEQFF
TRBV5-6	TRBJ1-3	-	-	TGTGCCAGCAGTCTGGCCTCTGGAAACACCATATATTTT	CASSLASGNTIYF
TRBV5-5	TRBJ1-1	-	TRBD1	TGTGCCAGCAGCTACCGGACAGGACCCAACACTGAAGCTTTCTTT	CASSYRTGPNTEAFF
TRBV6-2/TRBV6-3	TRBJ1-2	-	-	TGTGCCAGCAGTCTCCTCAGGGGATCCTATGGCTACACCTTC	CASSLLRGSYGYTF
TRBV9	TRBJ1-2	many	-	TGTGCCAGCAGCGTAATGGGCCAACTTGGAGGCTACACCTTC	CASSVMGQLGGYTF
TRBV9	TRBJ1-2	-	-	TGTGCCAGCAGCGTAGGGGAGGGCGGCTACACCTTC	CASSVGEGGYTF
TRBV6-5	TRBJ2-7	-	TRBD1	TGTGCCAGCAGTTCCCAGGGGGCAGACTCCTACGAGCAGTACTTC	CASSSQGADSYEQYF
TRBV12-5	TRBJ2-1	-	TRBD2	TGTGCTAGTGGTTTGGTAGATAGCGGGAGTGCCCCTTTGAGGGAGCAGTTCTTC	CASGLVDSGSAPLREQFF
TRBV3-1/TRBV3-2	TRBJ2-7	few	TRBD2	TGTGCCAGCAGCCAAGAAGAGGAGGGAGGGGTCCCCTACGAGCAGTACTTC	CASSQEEEGGVPYEQYF
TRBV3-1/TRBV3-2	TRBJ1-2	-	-	TGTGCCAGCAGCCAAGTCGGGGGCTATGGCTACACCTTC	CASSQVGGYGYTF
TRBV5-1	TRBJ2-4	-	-	TGCGCCAGCAGCTTGGGAGTGCGGCGGGGGCTTGTCACCGATGGGGCCAAAAACATTCAGTACTTC	CASSLGVRRGLVTDGAKNIQYF
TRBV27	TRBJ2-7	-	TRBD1	TGTGCCAGCAGTTCCCCTCGACAGGGGGTCAACGAGCAGTACTTC	CASSSPRQGVNEQYF
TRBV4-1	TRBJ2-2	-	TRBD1	TGCGCCAGCAGCACACATTCCCGGGACAGGGGGCGCGCCGGGGAGCTGTTTTTT	CASSTHSRDRGRAGELFF
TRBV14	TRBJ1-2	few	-	TGTGCCAGCAGCCCGAACTCAGGGGTTACTAACTATGGCTACACCTTC	CASSPNSGVTNYGYTF
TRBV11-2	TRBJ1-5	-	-	TGTGCCAGCAGCGTTGACAGTAGCAATCAGCCCCAGCATTTT	CASSVDSSNQPQHF
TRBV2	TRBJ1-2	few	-	TGTGCCAGCAGAGCTCGTAACTATGGCTACACCTTC	CASRARNYGYTF
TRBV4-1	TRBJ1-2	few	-	TGCGCCAGCAGCCAAGGATACGGAGTAAACTATGGCTACACCTTC	CASSQGYGVNYGYTF
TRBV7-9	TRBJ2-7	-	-	TGTGCCAGCAGCGGACGAACAGGGAATTCCTACGAGCAGTACTTC	CASSGRTGNSYEQYF
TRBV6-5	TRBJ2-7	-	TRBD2	TGTGCCAGCAGCCCCCGGACTAGCCTAACCTACGAGCAGTACTTC	CASSPRTSLTYEQYF
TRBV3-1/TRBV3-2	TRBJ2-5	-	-	TGTGCCAGCAGCCAAGATATAGGGAGACAAGAGACCCAGTACTTC	CASSQDIGRQETQYF
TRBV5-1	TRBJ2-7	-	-	TGCGCCAGCAGCTTGGGGGCCTCCTACGAGCAGTACTTC	CASSLGASYEQYF
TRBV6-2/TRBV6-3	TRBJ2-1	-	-	TGTGCCAGCAGCTTACCCCAGGCTCGCAATGAGCAGTTCTTC	CASSLPQARNEQFF
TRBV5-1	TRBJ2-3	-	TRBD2	TGCGCCAGCAGCTTGGGGAAGAGTCCACTAGCGGGGGTGGATACGCAGTATTTT	CASSLGKSPLAGVDTQYF
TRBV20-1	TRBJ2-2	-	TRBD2	TGCAGTGCTAGTCTAGCGGGAACCGGGGAGCTGTTTTTT	CSASLAGTGELFF
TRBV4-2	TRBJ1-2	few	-	TGTGCCAGCAGCCAAGCAGAAACCTCCTATGGCTACACCTTC	CASSQAETSYGYTF
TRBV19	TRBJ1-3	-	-	TGTGCCAGTACCGCCGGGGGGCCTGGAAACACCATATATTTT	CASTAGGPGNTIYF
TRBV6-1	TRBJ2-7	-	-	TGTGCCAGCAGTGAAGCTGCGCGGTACGAGCAGTACTTC	CASSEAARYEQYF
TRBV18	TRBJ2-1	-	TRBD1	TGTGCCAGCTCACCGACAGGGGTCTATAGAAATGAGCAGTTCTTC	CASSPTGVYRNEQFF
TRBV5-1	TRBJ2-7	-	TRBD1	TGCGCCAGCAGCTCGACTTACAGGGGGGTGGACGAGCAGTACTTC	CASSSTYRGVDEQYF
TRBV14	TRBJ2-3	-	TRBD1	TGTGCCAGCAGCCAAGAATTGTTCGGGACAGCGGCAGATACGCAGTATTTT	CASSQELFGTAADTQYF
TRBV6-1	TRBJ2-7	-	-	TGTGCCAGCAGTGAACTGGGGGCCACCTACGAGCAGTACTTC	CASSELGATYEQYF
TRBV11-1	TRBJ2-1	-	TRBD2	TGTGCCAGCAGCTCGCGGGAGGGCCTCTACAATGAGCAGTTCTTC	CASSSREGLYNEQFF
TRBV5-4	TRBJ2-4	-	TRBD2	TGTGCCAGCAGCGGGGGTACTAGCGGGATAAAAGGTAGCATTCAGTACTTC	CASSGGTSGIKGSIQYF
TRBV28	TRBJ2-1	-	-	TGTGCCAGCAGTTCCACACCTCTCGATGAGCAGTTCTTC	CASSSTPLDEQFF
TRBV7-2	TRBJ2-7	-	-	TGTGCCAGCAGCCCGGGGACAAGGCCAACCTACGAGCAGTACTTC	CASSPGTRPTYEQYF
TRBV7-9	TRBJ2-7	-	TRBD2	TGTGCCAGCAGCTCTGGTCTGCTAGCGGGAGTTTGGGACTTC	CASSSGLLAGVWDF
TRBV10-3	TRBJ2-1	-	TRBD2	TGTGCCATCAGTGAGGGGACTAGCTCCTACAATGAGCAGTTCTTC	CAISEGTSSYNEQFF
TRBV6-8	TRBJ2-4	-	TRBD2	TGTGCCACTCCCCGGGAGGGGTGCATTCAGTACTTC	CATPREGCIQYF
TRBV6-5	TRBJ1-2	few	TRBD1	TGTGCCAGCAGTTACTCTACAGGGGGCAAGTACACCTTC	CASSYSTGGKYTF
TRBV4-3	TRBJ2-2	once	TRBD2	TGCGCCAGCAGCCAAGTGGCGGGGGGGCCGGGAGGGGAGCTGTTTTTT	CASSQVAGGPGGELFF
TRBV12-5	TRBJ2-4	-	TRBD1	TGTGCTAGTGGTAAAGGGACAGAGGGGGAAATAGCCAAAAACATTCAGTACTTC	CASGKGTEGEIAKNIQYF
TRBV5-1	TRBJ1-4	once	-	TGCGCCAGCAGCTTGGCCGGGGGAGAAAAACTGTTTTTT	CASSLAGGEKLFF
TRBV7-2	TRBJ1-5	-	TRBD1	TGTGCCAGCAGCTTAGCCGGGACAGGGATTAATCAGCCCCAGCATTTT	CASSLAGTGINQPQHF
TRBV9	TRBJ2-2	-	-	TGTGCCAGCAGCGTAGAACACCTCACCGGGGAGCTGTTTTTT	CASSVEHLTGELFF